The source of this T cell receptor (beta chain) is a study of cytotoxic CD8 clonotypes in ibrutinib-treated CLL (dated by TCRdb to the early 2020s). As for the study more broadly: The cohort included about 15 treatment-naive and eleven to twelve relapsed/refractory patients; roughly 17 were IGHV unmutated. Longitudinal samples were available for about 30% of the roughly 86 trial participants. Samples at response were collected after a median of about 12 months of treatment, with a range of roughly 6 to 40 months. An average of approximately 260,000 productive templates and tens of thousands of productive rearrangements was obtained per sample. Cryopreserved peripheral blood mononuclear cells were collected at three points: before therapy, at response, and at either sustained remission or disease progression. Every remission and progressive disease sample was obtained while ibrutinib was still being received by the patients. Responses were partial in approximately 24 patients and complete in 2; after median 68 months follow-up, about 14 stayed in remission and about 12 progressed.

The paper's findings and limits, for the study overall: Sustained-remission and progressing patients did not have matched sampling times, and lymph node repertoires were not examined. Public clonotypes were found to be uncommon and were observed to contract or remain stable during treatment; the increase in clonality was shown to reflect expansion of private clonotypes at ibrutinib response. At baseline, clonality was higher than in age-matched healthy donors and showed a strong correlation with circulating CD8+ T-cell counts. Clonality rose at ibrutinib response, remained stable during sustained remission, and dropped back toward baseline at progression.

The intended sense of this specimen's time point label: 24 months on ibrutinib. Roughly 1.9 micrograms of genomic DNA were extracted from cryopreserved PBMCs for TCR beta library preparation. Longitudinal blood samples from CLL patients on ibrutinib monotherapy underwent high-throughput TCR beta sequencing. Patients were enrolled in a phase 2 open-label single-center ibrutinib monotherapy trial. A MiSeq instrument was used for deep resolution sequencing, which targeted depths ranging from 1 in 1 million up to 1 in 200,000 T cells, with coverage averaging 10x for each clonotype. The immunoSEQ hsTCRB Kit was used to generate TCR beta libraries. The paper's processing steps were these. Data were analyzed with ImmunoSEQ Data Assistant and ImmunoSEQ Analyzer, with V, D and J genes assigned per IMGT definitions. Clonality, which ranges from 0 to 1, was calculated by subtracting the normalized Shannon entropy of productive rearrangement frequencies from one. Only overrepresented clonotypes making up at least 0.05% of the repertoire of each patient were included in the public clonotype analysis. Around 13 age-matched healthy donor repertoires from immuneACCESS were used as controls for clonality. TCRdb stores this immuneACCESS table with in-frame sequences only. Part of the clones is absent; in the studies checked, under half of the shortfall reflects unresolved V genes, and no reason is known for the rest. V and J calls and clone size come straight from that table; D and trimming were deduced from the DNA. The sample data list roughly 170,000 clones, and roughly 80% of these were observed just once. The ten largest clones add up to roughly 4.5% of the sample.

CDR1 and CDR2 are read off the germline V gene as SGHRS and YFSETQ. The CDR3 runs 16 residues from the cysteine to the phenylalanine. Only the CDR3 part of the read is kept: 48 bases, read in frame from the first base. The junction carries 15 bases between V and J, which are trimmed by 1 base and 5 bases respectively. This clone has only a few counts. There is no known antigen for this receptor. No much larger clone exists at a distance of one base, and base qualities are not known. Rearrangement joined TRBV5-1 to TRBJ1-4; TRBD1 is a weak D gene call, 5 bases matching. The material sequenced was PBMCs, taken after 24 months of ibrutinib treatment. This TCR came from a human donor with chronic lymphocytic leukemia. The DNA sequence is TGCGCCAGCAGCTTGATTCAGGGTGTGGAGAATGAAAAACTGTTTTTT. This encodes CASSLIQGVENEKLFF.